This is a list of T cell receptor beta chains from one sample in a study of regulatory T cells in long-lasting Graves disease. From the multiplex PCR reads, TCRdb called clonotypes with MiXCR, one entry per CDR3 protein. This sample has some 560,000 distinct CDR3 sequences, with 15% to 20% found just once. These data also formed part of another study, on T cells in Graves' hyperthyroidism and ophthalmopathy.

This specimen was peripheral blood mononuclear cells (PBMCs), taken at new diagnosis, from a patient treated with antithyroid drugs. All receptors come from a woman aged 40-65 years with Graves disease. CDR3s include the opening cysteine and the closing phenylalanine or tryptophan. The D gene is left open where the match is weak. Some rows mark clone size as missing; the rest say once, few, many or name a class of expanded clone.

.	16	many	TRBV12-5	TRBJ1-5	CASGLFPGQRDQPQHF	TGTGCTAGTGGTTTGTTTCCGGGACAAAGGGATCAGCCCCAGCATTTT
.	13	few	TRBV20-1	TRBJ2-7	CSATLMNSGEQYF	TGCAGTGCTACTTTAATGAACTCGGGGGAGCAGTACTTC
.	16	many	TRBV2	TRBJ2-1	CASSGKTLSSYNEQFF	TGTGCCAGTAGCGGAAAAACCCTGAGCTCCTACAATGAGCAGTTCTTC
.	11	many	TRBV2	TRBJ1-1	CASNYGTEAFF	TGTGCCAGCAATTATGGCACTGAAGCTTTCTTT
.	15	.	TRBV19	TRBJ1-1	CASSIGGNMNTEAFF	TGTGCCAGTAGTATAGGGGGCAACATGAACACTGAAGCTTTCTTT
TRBD2	15	many	TRBV11-2	TRBJ2-1	CASSPVLAEQNEQFF	TGTGCCAGCAGCCCCGTCCTAGCGGAGCAGAATGAGCAGTTCTTC
.	12	many	TRBV30	TRBJ1-1	CAWSVGGTEAFF	TGTGCCTGGAGTGTCGGAGGGACTGAAGCTTTCTTT
.	12	many	TRBV30	TRBJ2-3	CAWNRGADTQYF	TGTGCCTGGAACCGAGGGGCAGATACGCAGTATTTT
.	16	many	TRBV6-1	TRBJ1-2	CASSRADGQLTYGYTF	TGTGCCAGCAGTCGCGCCGACGGCCAACTAACCTATGGCTACACCTTC
.	16	.	TRBV9	TRBJ2-1	CASSLDGGSPYNEQFF	TGTGCCAGCAGCTTAGACGGGGGATCGCCCTACAATGAGCAGTTCTTC
TRBD1	14	many	TRBV27	TRBJ2-2	CASSLRGHTGELFF	TGTGCCAGCAGTTTAAGGGGGCACACCGGGGAGCTGTTTTTT
.	14	.	TRBV7-9	TRBJ1-2	CASSSKTSLYGYTF	TGTGCCAGCAGCAGCAAGACATCGCTCTATGGCTACACCTTC
TRBD2	15	.	TRBV3-1	TRBJ2-5	CASSHSGTSGETQYF	TGTGCCAGCAGCCACTCCGGGACTAGCGGAGAGACCCAGTACTTC
TRBD2	20	few	TRBV27	TRBJ2-3	CASSLKLAGELLTSTDTQYF	TGTGCCAGCAGTTTAAAACTAGCGGGGGAGCTACTGACTAGCACAGATACGCAGTATTTT
TRBD1	15	few	TRBV18	TRBJ1-2	CASSQGTDLGYGYTF	TGTGCCAGCTCACAGGGGACAGACCTTGGCTATGGCTACACCTTC
.	15	.	TRBV19	TRBJ1-1	CASSLTAYMNTEAFF	TGTGCCAGTAGTCTTACAGCCTACATGAACACTGAAGCTTTCTTT
.	14	.	TRBV6-2/TRBV6-3	TRBJ1-5	CASSSFVSNQPQHF	TGTGCCAGCAGTTCGTTTGTTAGCAATCAGCCCCAGCATTTT
TRBD2	15	few	TRBV6-1	TRBJ2-7	CASTRTSGISYEQYF	TGTGCCAGCACCCGGACTAGCGGGATCTCCTACGAGCAGTACTTC
.	12	.	TRBV20-1	TRBJ1-4	CSARGVNEKLFF	TGCAGTGCTAGGGGGGTTAATGAAAAACTGTTTTTT